The entry below describes one T cell receptor beta chain. V lost 7 bases and J lost 3; bases outside the gene matches: 8. Germline-derived CDR1 and CDR2 are SQVTM and ANQGSEA. This CDR3 contains 13 residues. This specimen comes from a study of CD8 T cells in Susac syndrome. Roughly 0.45 to 1 ug RNA was reverse transcribed with random hexamers. TCRdb called the immunoSEQ multiplex PCR reads again in MiXCR, with one record for every CDR3 protein. Of about 160,000 distinct CDR3 sequences in the sample, more than 95% were seen once. The gene calls are TRBV29-1 and TRBJ1-2; TRBD1 agrees at 7 bases. Sequencing used CD4+ T cells from PBMCs. This TCR came from a human donor with Susac syndrome. The CDR3 loop is CSDLGQSDYGYTF. The CDR3 DNA is TGCAGCGACCTGGGACAGTCCGACTATGGCTACACCTTC. The full variable domain, completed using reference TRBV29-1 and TRBJ1-2, is SAVISQKPSRDICQRGTSLTIQCQVDSQVTMMFWYRQQPGQSLTLIATANQGSEATYESGFVIDKFPISRPNLTFSTLTVSNMSPEDSSIYLCSDLGQSDYGYTFGSGTRLTVV.